The 20 T cell receptor beta chains below were found in one sample sequenced in a study of T cell repertoires in cytomegalovirus infection. TCRdb reprocessed the reads via MiXCR and lists one record per CDR3 protein. The data show fewer than 700,000 distinct CDR3 sequences, roughly 26% seen once. The specimen was CD8+ T cells from PBMCs. Receptors originate from a human donor in good health (CMV status not recorded). Some clones in this sample may be carry-over from other donors' samples.

This clonotype was seen more than once but under ten times. The V gene is TRBV6-2 or TRBV6-3, the J gene TRBJ1-1; TRBD1 matches at 7 bases. V shed 4 bases and J 1 base; nucleotides not matched to a gene: 3. The CDR3 runs to 14 residues. Germline V gene data show CDR1 as MNHEY and CDR2 as SVGEGT. The DNA of the CDR3 is TGTGCCAGCAGTTTTACAGGGGAGAACACTGAAGCTTTCTTT. This gives the protein CASSFTGENTEAFF.

This clonotype was observed at least ten times. The V gene is TRBV6-2 or TRBV6-3, the J gene TRBJ2-3; 8 bases line up with TRBD2. The V segment lost 2 bases and the J segment 2 bases; nucleotides outside the gene matches: 9. The V gene's germline CDR1 is MNHEY and CDR2 SVGEGT. The CDR3 has 17 residues. The CDR3 sequence: CASSYLIIAGHTDTQYF. In DNA, the CDR3 is TGTGCCAGCAGTTACCTCATAATAGCGGGACACACAGATACGCAGTATTTT.

The chain combines TRBV7-9 with TRBJ2-7; D possibly matches TRBD1 or TRBD2 (6 bases each). The CDR3 runs to 14 residues. From germline, CDR1 is SEHNR and CDR2 FQNEAQ (reference sequence). V was clipped by 1 base and J by 2 bases, with 9 bases between them. CDR3 sequence: CASSLGGAPYEQYF. In DNA form, the CDR3 reads TGTGCCAGCAGCTTAGGGGGGGCTCCCTACGAGCAGTACTTC. Drawing the rest from reference TRBV7-9 and TRBJ2-7, the complete variable domain is DTGVSQNPRHKITKRGQNVTFRCDPISEHNRLYWYRQTLGQGPEFLTYFQNEAQLEKSRLLSDRFSAERPKGSFSTLEIQRTEQGDSAMYLCASSLGGAPYEQYFGPGTRLTVT.

The chain is built from TRBV20-1 and TRBJ2-7; no definite D call. In germline, CDR1 is DFQATT, CDR2 SNEGSKA (reference sequence). V gave up 5 bases and J gave up 2 bases, with 16 bases separating them. The CDR3 extends over 14 amino acids. This CDR3 reads CSAAALNLTYEQYF. CDR3 DNA: TGCAGTGCTGCCGCCTTAAACCTTACCTACGAGCAGTACTTC.

This clonotype was seen ten or more times. The chain employs TRBV12-3 or TRBV12-4 and TRBJ2-7, with a possible D match to TRBD1 (5 bases). The V gene lost 5 bases and the J gene lost 5 bases, with 13 bases spanning the gap. This CDR3 region has 13 residues. The CDR3 here is CASSTPQGDEQYF. For the CDR3, the DNA is TGTGCCAGCAGTACCCCCCAAGGGGACGAGCAGTACTTC.

The chain uses TRBV12-3 or TRBV12-4 and TRBJ1-5; 7 bases agree with TRBD1. The CDR3 has 17 residues. V gave up 5 bases and J gave up 2 bases; unmatched junction bases: 12. In DNA form, the CDR3 reads TGTGCCAGCAGTCGGACAGGCCACGAGATCGGCAATCAGCCCCAGCATTTT. It translates to CASSRTGHEIGNQPQHF.

This clonotype showed up just a few times. This rearrangement joins TRBV6-2 or TRBV6-3 to TRBJ1-1; D unclear. Germline-derived CDR1 and CDR2 are MNHEY and SVGEGT. The germline V and J ends were trimmed by 3 bases and 0 bases, with 2 bases remaining between them. The CDR3 covers 12 residues. The chain's CDR3 is CASSYVNTEAFF. Written as DNA, the CDR3 is TGTGCCAGCAGTTATGTGAACACTGAAGCTTTCTTT.

This clonotype was picked up a small number of times. The chain is built from TRBV6-5 and TRBJ2-1; 9 bases are shared with TRBD2. This CDR3 spans 18 amino acids. Germline trimming cut 0 bases from V and 6 bases from J; bases unmatched to any gene: 12. Germline values: CDR1 MNHEY, CDR2 SVGAGI. The CDR3 DNA reads as TGTGCCAGCAGTTACTCGTTCCTCGCGGGGGGGCGGGGCAATGAGCAGTTCTTC. It yields the protein CASSYSFLAGGRGNEQFF.

This chain connects TRBV7-9 to TRBJ2-7, with D perhaps matching TRBD1 (6 bases). Germline V gene lookup returns CDR1 SEHNR and CDR2 FQNEAQ (reference sequence). V dropped 1 base and J dropped 2 bases, with 12 bases sitting between them. There are 15 residues in the CDR3. The CDR3 protein is CASSLVRQGTYEQYF. CDR3 in DNA: TGTGCCAGCAGCTTAGTTAGGCAGGGGACCTACGAGCAGTACTTC.

The rearrangement uses TRBV6-5 and TRBJ2-7, with D uncertain. The CDR3 is 15 amino acids. Germline CDR1 reads MNHEY; CDR2 reads SVGAGI. V was cut by 6 bases and J by 1 base, with 16 bases left in between. As DNA, the CDR3 is TGTGCCAGCAGCCCTATGACGAATCCTTCCTACGAGCAGTACTTC. Protein product: CASSPMTNPSYEQYF.

The sample holds many counts of this clonotype. The rearrangement links TRBV7-3 to TRBJ1-2; D is perhaps TRBD1 (5 bases). CDR1 is SGHTA and CDR2 is FQGTGA in the germline V gene. Trimming took off 2 bases at V and 3 bases at J, with 10 bases between the two ends. CDR3 size: 14 residues. The CDR3 loop is CASSLGRDDYGYTF. In DNA form, the CDR3 reads TGTGCCAGCAGCTTAGGGAGGGACGACTATGGCTACACCTTC.

The rearrangement uses TRBV5-1 and TRBJ1-1; D remains ambiguous. The length of the CDR3 is 14 residues. V lost 4 bases and J 5 bases, leaving 15 bases between the germline ends. Looked up from germline, CDR1 is SGHRS and CDR2 is YFSETQ. The CDR3 sequence is CASSPDPDLTEAFF. The CDR3 coding sequence is TGCGCCAGCAGCCCGGACCCAGATCTGACTGAAGCTTTCTTT.

Only a few counts were recorded for this clonotype. The V gene is TRBV12-5, the J gene TRBJ2-5; perhaps D is TRBD1 or TRBD2 (7 bases each). Trimming removed 7 bases from V and 0 bases from J, with 15 bases in between. The CDR3 extends over 15 amino acids. Germline values: CDR1 LGHNT, CDR2 FRNRAP. This chain's CDR3 is CASEAGGGDQETQYF. The CDR3 DNA reads as TGTGCTAGTGAGGCAGGGGGGGGGGACCAAGAGACCCAGTACTTC.

The rearrangement uses TRBV4-3 and TRBJ2-3; D may match TRBD1 or TRBD2 (5 bases each). Germline lookup yields CDR1 LGHNA and CDR2 YSLEER. This CDR3 comprises 17 residues. V was clipped by 0 bases and J by 2 bases, with 15 bases between them. The CDR3 DNA reads TGCGCCAGCAGCCAAGATCCGGGGCCAAGGCCCACAGATACGCAGTATTTT. Translating gives CASSQDPGPRPTDTQYF.

CDR3 sequence (DNA): TGTGCCAGCACCGACATTCAGGGGGGGGAGCAGTACGTC. Residues: CASTDIQGGEQYV. The gene calls are TRBV28 and TRBJ2-7; D is perhaps TRBD1 or TRBD2 (7 bases each). Trimming left V 7 bases short and J 7 bases short, with 17 bases between. Per germline, CDR1 MDHEN and CDR2 SYDVKM. The CDR3 is 13 residues long.

The chain recombines TRBV29-1 with TRBJ2-3; TRBD1 or TRBD2 may be the D gene (6 bases each). The CDR3 runs 14 residues. V lost 7 bases and J lost 1, with 15 bases in between. Germline V gene data show CDR1 as SQVTM and CDR2 as ANQGSEA. The CDR3 here is CSDAQGGGTDTQYF. The CDR3 DNA follows: TGCAGCGATGCACAGGGAGGAGGCACAGATACGCAGTATTTT.

The J gene is TRBJ2-2, the V gene TRBV6-2 or TRBV6-3, with D maybe TRBD2 (5 bases). CDR3 length equals 16 residues. Germline assignment: CDR1 MNHEY and CDR2 SVGEGT. Deletions cut 4 bases from V and 3 bases from J, with 15 bases between. The CDR3 DNA follows: TGTGCCAGCAGTTTTGCTGCGGGCGGGTACACCGGGGAGCTGTTTTTT. Encoded protein: CASSFAAGGYTGELFF.

The chain links TRBV11-3 to TRBJ2-2; 7 bases match TRBD1. The CDR3 consists of 15 residues. The germline V gene has CDR1 SGHNT and CDR2 YENEEA. Trimming cost V 2 bases and J 6 bases; bases outside gene matches: 6. CDR3 region: CASSLRDSRPGELFF. The CDR3 DNA is TGTGCCAGCAGCTTAAGGGACAGTCGTCCCGGGGAGCTGTTTTTT.

At least ten counts were recorded for this clonotype. The chain has TRBV7-2 and TRBJ2-2, with a weak D call TRBD2 (6 bases). Trimming took 4 bases from V and 1 from J, leaving 10 bases between them. This CDR3 has 15 residues. From germline, CDR1 is SGHTA and CDR2 FQGNSA. CDR3 DNA: TGTGCCAGCAGCTACGGGACTCTGAACACCGGGGAGCTGTTTTTT. Its translation: CASSYGTLNTGELFF.

This clonotype came up a few times. This chain links TRBV20-1 with TRBJ1-5; 10 bases are shared with TRBD1. Trimming at V came to 0 bases and at J to 6 bases, leaving 8 bases not matched to a gene. The CDR3 totals 16 residues. Germline lookup yields CDR1 DFQATT and CDR2 SNEGSKA (reference sequence). The CDR3 nucleotides are TGCAGTGCTAGAGACCAGGGACAGGGGAGGGGTCAGCCCCAGCATTTT. Its translation is CSARDQGQGRGQPQHF.